A single sample is the source of the 24 T cell receptor beta chains below, sequenced in a study of T cells in Graves' hyperthyroidism and ophthalmopathy. TCR beta CDR3 sequences were amplified from RNA transcripts. The HTBI set primed first-round TCR CDR3 RT-PCR. TCRdb re-analysed the multiplex PCR reads in MiXCR, keeping a single row per CDR3 protein. Of under 650,000 distinct CDR3 sequences in the sample, about 16% were seen once. Source material: blood. All receptors come from a woman under 40 with Graves' hyperthyroidism.

This clonotype was seen repeatedly, ten times or more. The chain has TRBV28 and TRBJ1-5; tentative D call: TRBD1 (6 bases). The germline V and J ends were trimmed by 6 bases and 2 bases, with 11 bases remaining between them. Germline V gene data show CDR1 as MDHEN and CDR2 as SYDVKM. The CDR3 covers 14 residues. Here the CDR3 DNA reads TGTGCCAGCAGATTTCCAGGGGGCAATCAGCCCCAGCATTTT. It is translated as CASRFPGGNQPQHF.

As to this clonotype: Since a much larger clone is just one base distant, this may be a read error. V and J are TRBV11-3 and TRBJ2-7, with 7 bases matching TRBD2. The end of the DNA fits TRBJ2-1 better, so the J call may be wrong. The CDR3 runs to 14 residues. Germline V gene lookup returns CDR1 SGHNT and CDR2 YENEEA. CDR3 amino acids: CASSLDAGAGEQFF. The CDR3 DNA follows: TGTGCCAGCAGCTTAGACGCGGGAGCGGGCGAGCAGTTCTTC.

In this sample, this clonotype turned up a few times. This chain links TRBV12-3 or TRBV12-4 with TRBJ1-1; perhaps TRBD1 as D (6 bases). This CDR3 comprises 13 residues. Trimming took 6 bases from V and 5 from J, leaving 13 bases between them. For the CDR3, the DNA is TGTGCCAGCAGACAACAGGGTTTTACTGAAGCTTTCTTT. Residues: CASRQQGFTEAFF.

This clonotype has ten or more counts. This chain connects TRBV18 to TRBJ2-4; no reliable D call. The CDR3 totals 15 residues. The germline gives CDR1 KGHSH, CDR2 LQKENI. The V end was cut by 3 bases, the J end by 0 bases, with 9 bases between. In DNA form, the CDR3 reads TGTGCCAGCTCACCTCGACTCACAGCCAAAAACATTCAGTACTTC. Amino acids: CASSPRLTAKNIQYF.

At least ten counts were recorded for this clonotype. J is TRBJ2-1 and V is TRBV20-1; D not certain. Per the germline V gene, CDR1 is DFQATT and CDR2 is SNEGSKA (reference sequence). The CDR3 length is 14 residues. Trimming took off 6 bases at V and 0 bases at J, with 12 bases between the two ends. The CDR3: CSAPLPSSYNEQFF. The DNA of the CDR3 is TGCAGTGCCCCTCTTCCAAGCTCCTACAATGAGCAGTTCTTC.

This clonotype appeared a few times. The V and J genes are TRBV28 and TRBJ1-5; D might be TRBD1 (6 bases). Germline CDR1 and CDR2: MDHEN and SYDVKM. The CDR3 has 14 residues. Trimming left V 8 bases short and J 3 bases short, with 14 bases between. CDR3 nucleotides: TGTGCCAGCTCTTCAGGGGAAACCAATCAGCCCCAGCATTTT. It specifies CASSSGETNQPQHF.

The chain employs TRBV7-2 and TRBJ2-3, with 8 bases lining up with TRBD1. Germline CDR1 reads SGHTA; CDR2 reads FQGNSA. The CDR3 sequence is 13 residues long. The V segment lost 4 bases and the J segment 7 bases; nucleotides outside the gene matches: 4. CDR3 sequence reads: CASSSGGWNTQYF. The CDR3 DNA follows: TGTGCCAGCAGCTCAGGGGGCTGGAATACGCAGTATTTT.

The chain links TRBV27 to TRBJ2-3, with D possibly being TRBD1 (6 bases). The CDR3 loop spans 14 amino acids. The germline V gene encodes CDR1 MNHEY and CDR2 SMNVEV (reference sequence). V was shortened by 3 bases and J by 4 bases, with 11 bases between the two germline ends. The CDR3 here is CASSFQGSADTQYF. The CDR3 bases are TGTGCCAGCAGTTTTCAGGGGAGCGCAGATACGCAGTATTTT.

This clonotype was seen a few times. A much larger clone differs from this one at a single base, so this may be a read error. V and J are TRBV11-2 and TRBJ2-3; D uncertain. Germline V gene sequence: CDR1 SGHAT, CDR2 FQNNGV. This CDR3 has 14 amino acids. The CDR3 DNA sequence: TGTGCCAGCAGCTGGATCCTGGTTAGAGATACGCAGTGTTTT. Its protein product is CASSWILVRDTQCF.

This clonotype was detected only a few times. V and J are TRBV6-1 and TRBJ2-3; a possible D gene is TRBD2 (5 bases). The CDR3 is 15 residues long. Trimming stripped 0 bases from V and 4 bases from J, with 11 bases between. Germline CDR1 reads MNHNS; CDR2 reads SASEGT. In nucleotides, the CDR3 is TGTGCCAGCAGTGAAGCGAGGGCCTGGGCAGATACGCAGTATTTT. Protein product: CASSEARAWADTQYF.

In its sample, this clonotype was seen a few times. The rearrangement links TRBV9 to TRBJ1-1; D is unclear. The CDR3 runs to 14 residues. Germline CDR1 reads SGDLS; CDR2 reads YYNGEE. V lost 4 bases, J lost 7 bases, and 17 bases lay in between. This chain's CDR3 is CASSPFLSEGEAFF. CDR3 sequence (DNA): TGTGCCAGCAGCCCCTTTTTAAGCGAGGGTGAAGCTTTCTTT.

The genes are TRBV19 and TRBJ2-3, with D possibly being TRBD2 (6 bases). Germline loops: CDR1 LNHDA, CDR2 SQIVND (reference sequence). Trimming took 10 bases from V and 2 from J, leaving 13 bases between them. The CDR3 contains 13 residues. This CDR3 reads CATWDSPTDTQYF. CDR3 DNA: TGTGCCACCTGGGACTCGCCCACAGATACGCAGTATTTT.

In this sample, this clonotype turned up many times. This chain connects TRBV6-5 to TRBJ1-1; D ambiguous. The CDR3 has 13 amino acids. Germline V gives CDR1 MNHEY, CDR2 SVGAGI. V lost 2 bases and J 1 base, leaving 5 bases between the germline ends. The CDR3 DNA is TGTGCCAGCAGTTACAACGGGAACACTGAAGCTTTCTTT. Protein: CASSYNGNTEAFF.

The chain couples TRBV6-2 or TRBV6-3 to TRBJ2-7; TRBD1 agrees at 9 bases. The CDR3 has 17 amino acids. Germline trimming cut 0 bases from V and 2 bases from J; bases unmatched to any gene: 8. Germline assignment: CDR1 MNHEY and CDR2 SVGEGT. CDR3 DNA sequence: TGTGCCAGCAGTTACTCCCAAGGGACAGGGAGCACCTACGAGCAGTACTTC. It translates to CASSYSQGTGSTYEQYF.

This rearrangement joins TRBV2 to TRBJ1-5, with no clear D. The germline CDR1 and CDR2 sequences are SNHLY and FYNNEI. V dropped 4 bases and J dropped 0 bases, with 4 bases sitting between them. This CDR3 has 13 amino acids. The CDR3 loop is CASSAFSNQPQHF. CDR3 DNA sequence: TGTGCCAGCAGTGCGTTTAGCAATCAGCCCCAGCATTTT.

This clonotype was recorded at least ten times. This chain joins TRBV5-6 and TRBJ2-7; either TRBD1 or TRBD2 may fit D (5 bases each). The CDR3 covers 17 residues. The V end lost 2 bases, the J end lost 4 bases, and 22 bases lay between the germline ends. The germline CDR1 and CDR2 sequences are SGHDT and YYEEEE. Here the CDR3 reads CASSLRQRYAEGYEQYF. CDR3 DNA sequence: TGTGCCAGCAGCTTAAGACAGCGGTACGCCGAGGGGTACGAGCAGTACTTC.

In its sample, this clonotype was seen many times. The chain combines TRBV11-2 with TRBJ2-1; no clear D gene. CDR1 is SGHAT, CDR2 FQNNGV, per germline. This CDR3 contains 13 residues. V dropped 3 bases and J dropped 4 bases, with 7 bases sitting between them. The CDR3 loop reads CASSFDGYNEQFF. DNA of the CDR3: TGTGCCAGCAGCTTTGACGGTTACAATGAGCAGTTCTTC.

The V gene is TRBV12-3 or TRBV12-4, the J gene TRBJ2-1; 8 bases align to TRBD2. There are 16 residues in the CDR3. J lost 0 bases, V lost 7 bases, and 8 bases had no gene match. CDR3 protein: CASKLAGDSSYNEQFF. CDR3 DNA: TGTGCCAGCAAGCTAGCGGGTGACAGCTCCTACAATGAGCAGTTCTTC.

This clonotype was observed at least ten times. The CDR3 spells CASSPSGSFYNEQFF. CDR3 in DNA: TGTGCCAGCAGCCCGAGCGGGAGTTTCTACAATGAGCAGTTCTTC. V is TRBV12-3 or TRBV12-4 and J is TRBJ2-1; 8 positions agree with TRBD2. V shed 6 bases, J shed 3 bases, and the junction held 7 bases outside the gene matches. The CDR3 is made up of 15 amino acids.

This clonotype appeared a few times. The chain carries TRBV7-9 and TRBJ2-2; D uncertain. Trimming took 6 bases from V and 2 from J, leaving 4 bases between them. The CDR3 is made up of 12 amino acids. Germline CDR1 is SEHNR and CDR2 is FQNEAQ (reference sequence). CDR3 nucleotide sequence: TGTGCCAGCAGTCATAACACCGGGGAGCTGTTTTTT. Translating gives CASSHNTGELFF. The full variable domain, its missing parts supplied by reference TRBV7-9 and TRBJ2-2, is DTGVSQNPRHKITKRGQNVTFRCDPISEHNRLYWYRQTLGQGPEFLTYFQNEAQLEKSRLLSDRFSAERPKGSFSTLEIQRTEQGDSAMYLCASSHNTGELFFGEGSRLTVL.

This clonotype was seen a few times. The rearrangement joins TRBV5-1 to TRBJ1-2, with D possibly being TRBD1 (5 bases). The CDR3 totals 14 residues. V was pared by 1 base and J by 4 bases, with 11 bases between. Per germline, CDR1 SGHRS and CDR2 YFSETQ. CDR3 DNA: TGCGCCAGCAGCTTGCTGACAGTCTCCTATGGCTACACCTTC. This gives the protein CASSLLTVSYGYTF.

Many counts were recorded for this clonotype. The rearrangement links TRBV5-1 to TRBJ2-3, with D perhaps matching TRBD1 (5 bases). CDR3 length: 16 residues. CDR1 SGHRS and CDR2 YFSETQ come from the germline V gene. The V end was cut by 3 bases, the J end by 0 bases, with 14 bases between. The CDR3 here is CASSSTQGLSTDTQYF. For the CDR3, the DNA is TGCGCCAGCAGCTCTACTCAGGGCCTCAGCACAGATACGCAGTATTTT.

Many counts were recorded for this clonotype. The chain employs TRBV6-5 and TRBJ2-7; D not certain. CDR1 and CDR2 from the germline V gene are MNHEY and SVGAGI. The CDR3 is 14 residues long. The germline V and J ends were trimmed by 2 bases and 3 bases, with 11 bases remaining between them. The CDR3 region has the DNA TGTGCCAGCAGTTACACCCCGACCCGCTACGAGCAGTACTTC. Protein: CASSYTPTRYEQYF.

This clonotype was counted between two and nine times. This chain uses TRBV5-4 with TRBJ2-7, with TRBD2 matching 8 bases. CDR1 SGHNT and CDR2 YYREEE come from the germline V gene (reference sequence). This CDR3 spans 15 amino acids. The J segment lost 5 bases and the V segment lost 2 bases, leaving 9 bases of the junction unmatched. CDR3 loop: CASSLTQREFDEQYF. DNA of the CDR3: TGTGCCAGCAGCTTAACTCAGCGGGAGTTCGACGAGCAGTACTTC.